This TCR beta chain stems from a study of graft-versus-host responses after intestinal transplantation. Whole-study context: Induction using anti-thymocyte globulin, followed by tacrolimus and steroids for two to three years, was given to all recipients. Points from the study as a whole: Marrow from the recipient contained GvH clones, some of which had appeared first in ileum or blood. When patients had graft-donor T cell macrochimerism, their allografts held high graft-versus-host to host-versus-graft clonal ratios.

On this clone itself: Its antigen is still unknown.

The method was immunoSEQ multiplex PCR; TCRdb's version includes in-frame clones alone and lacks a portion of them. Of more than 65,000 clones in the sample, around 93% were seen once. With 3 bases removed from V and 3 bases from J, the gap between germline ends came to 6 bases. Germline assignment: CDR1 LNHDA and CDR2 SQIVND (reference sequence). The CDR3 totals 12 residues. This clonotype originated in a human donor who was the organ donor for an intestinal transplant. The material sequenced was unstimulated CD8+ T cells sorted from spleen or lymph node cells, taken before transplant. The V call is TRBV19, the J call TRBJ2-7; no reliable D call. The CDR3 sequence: CASSMGGYEQYF. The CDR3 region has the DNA TGTGCCAGTAGTATGGGCGGCTACGAGCAGTACTTC.